A selection of T cell receptor beta chains follows, all from one sample in a study of cytotoxic CD8 clonotypes in ibrutinib-treated CLL. Sequencing used immunoSEQ multiplex PCR; TCRdb keeps in-frame clones, though not all of them. The table includes approximately 45,000 clones, roughly three quarters detected once. This specimen was PBMCs, taken after 12 months of ibrutinib treatment. All receptors derive from a human donor with chronic lymphocytic leukemia. Both conserved end residues are part of each CDR3.

>TRBJ2-7|TRBV18
CASSPGRQGHTSYEQYF
>TRBJ1-1|TRBV29-1
CSGGQGTNTEAFF
>TRBJ2-3|TRBV7-9
CASAAAQDTQYF
>TRBJ2-7|TRBV19
CASSIRDRGGDEQYF
>TRBJ2-3|TRBV25-1
CASGPQGTDTQYF
>TRBJ2-7|TRBV2
CASTLDSGSRGEQYF
>TRBJ1-2|TRBV28
CASSWDRVGGYTF
>TRBJ2-5|TRBV9
CASSVEVFQETQYF
>TRBJ2-3|TRBV5-1
CASSMRQGAGSTDTQYF
>TRBJ1-1|TRBV19
CASSIGGWTEAFF
>TRBJ2-5|TRBV30
CAWGRQVIRETQYF